Shown below are 8 T cell receptor beta chains from a single sample sequenced in a study of early T cells in non-severe SARS-CoV-2 infection (dated by TCRdb to the early 2020s). The method behind the library was 5' RACE. Data came from a NextSeq 500. The raw public data were reprocessed by TCRdb itself: fastp quality trimming at Q25, MiXCR clonotype calling, in-frame beta chains only. Entries that share a CDR3 protein sequence are merged under the most common genes and DNA. This sample comprises 60,000 or so distinct CDR3 sequences, about 13% of them detected only once. Roughly a tenth of the sample goes to the ten largest clones. The sequencing sample was made of whole blood. Receptor source: an adult who was a healthcare worker with PCR-confirmed SARS-CoV-2 infection or an uninfected control (not recorded which).

This clonotype was observed many times. The chain joins TRBV27 to TRBJ1-2, with 7 bases that match TRBD1. The CDR3 loop spans 15 amino acids. V was pared by 5 bases and J by 3 bases, with 9 bases of the junction left unmatched. In germline, CDR1 is MNHEY, CDR2 SMNVEV (reference sequence). The CDR3 nucleotides are TGTGCCAGCAGTACGGGGGGACAGAGGGACTATGGCTACACCTTC. Amino acids: CASSTGGQRDYGYTF.

This clonotype was counted ten times or more. The CDR3 sequence is CASSDRGLPWAFF. The CDR3 DNA sequence: TGTGCCAGCAGTGATCGGGGGCTACCCTGGGCTTTCTTT. The rearrangement uses TRBV6-1 and TRBJ1-1; TRBD1 might be the D (6 bases). V was clipped by 3 bases and J by 11 bases, with 16 bases between them. CDR1 is MNHNS and CDR2 is SASEGT in the germline V gene. The CDR3 loop spans 13 amino acids.

This clonotype has ten or more counts. The chain joins TRBV10-2 to TRBJ1-4; D unresolved. The length of the CDR3 is 15 residues. Germline V gives CDR1 WSHSY, CDR2 SAAADI. V was trimmed by 2 bases and J by 0 bases, leaving 7 bases between them. The DNA for the CDR3 is TGCGCCAGCAGTGAGGCCGGGACAACTAATGAAAAACTGTTTTTT. Encoded protein: CASSEAGTTNEKLFF.

There are many counts of this clonotype. J is TRBJ2-3 and V is TRBV9; D might be TRBD1 or TRBD2, each matching 6 bases. Germline V gene data show CDR1 as SGDLS and CDR2 as YYNGEE. This CDR3 is built from 15 residues. Trimming cost V 0 bases and J 5 bases, with 13 bases left between them. The CDR3 protein is CASSVAGATLDTQYF. CDR3 bases: TGTGCCAGCAGCGTAGCGGGGGCGACTTTAGATACGCAGTATTTT. Together with reference TRBV9 and TRBJ2-3, the CDR3 gives the full variable domain: DSGVTQTPKHLITATGQRVTLRCSPRSGDLSVYWYQQSLDQGLQFLIQYYNGEERAKGNILERFSAQQFPDLHSELNLSSLELGDSALYFCASSVAGATLDTQYFGPGTRLTVL.

In regard to this clonotype: Since a much larger clone is just one base distant, this may be a read error. The CDR3 DNA sequence: TGTGCCAGCAGTTTCCGCGCGGGGGGGTCAGGCGAGCAGTACTTC. It is translated as CASSFRAGGSGEQYF. V gene TRBV12-3 or TRBV12-4 combines with J gene TRBJ2-7; TRBD2 aligns across 9 bases. V was pared by 3 bases and J by 6 bases, with 9 bases of the junction left unmatched. This CDR3 spans 15 amino acids.

A few counts support this clonotype. The V and J genes are TRBV20-1 and TRBJ2-3, with 10 bases fitting TRBD2. The trim removed 3 bases at V and 3 bases at J, leaving 6 bases unmatched. This CDR3 has 15 residues. In germline, CDR1 is DFQATT, CDR2 SNEGSKA (reference sequence). In nucleotides, the CDR3 is TGCAGTGCTAGCCCTCTAGCGGGAGTGACAGATACGCAGTATTTT. Its translation: CSASPLAGVTDTQYF.

Ten or more counts support this clonotype. In nucleotides, the CDR3 is TGCAGCGTTGTGGGGCAGGGGTATGGCTACACCTTC. Residues: CSVVGQGYGYTF. The J gene is TRBJ1-2, the V gene TRBV29-1; D perhaps matches TRBD1 (6 bases). Germline lookup yields CDR1 SQVTM and CDR2 ANQGSEA. V gave up 4 bases and J gave up 5 bases, with 11 bases separating them. This CDR3 is 12 amino acids long.

In its sample, this clonotype was seen a few times. V and J are TRBV6-5 and TRBJ2-1; 9 positions agree with TRBD1. This CDR3 has 15 residues. Unmatched junction bases numbered 5, after V lost 6 bases and J lost 2 bases. Germline V gene data show CDR1 as MNHEY and CDR2 as SVGAGI. CDR3 residues: CASRDRGATYNEQFF. DNA of the CDR3: TGTGCCAGCAGGGACAGGGGCGCCACCTACAATGAGCAGTTCTTC.